These T cell receptor beta chains were read from a single sample in a study of T cell responses to AZD1222 COVID-19 vaccine. The method was immunoSEQ multiplex PCR; TCRdb's version includes in-frame clones alone and lacks a portion of them. Here the sample spans some 170,000 clones, about 90% being singletons. The source was peripheral blood, collected 28 days after the second dose of the MenACWY control vaccine. These receptors were obtained from an adult who received the MenACWY meningococcal vaccine as a control. The CDR3 runs from the conserved cysteine through the conserved F or W. D genes are given only for firm matches. Only part of the rows carry a size: once, few, many, or a class if the clone is expanded.

V: TRBV19; J: TRBJ1-5; D: TRBD1; size: -; CDR3: CASRTGQGRGQPQHF; DNA: TGTGCCAGTAGAACAGGACAGGGTCGGGGTCAGCCCCAGCATTTT
V: TRBV7-9; J: TRBJ1-1; D: -; size: -; CDR3: CASSLSAAEAFF; DNA: TGTGCCAGCAGCCTCAGTGCTGCCGAGGCTTTCTTT
V: TRBV6-5; J: TRBJ2-7; D: TRBD2; size: -; CDR3: CASIPRTSGPYEQYF; DNA: TGTGCCAGCATCCCCAGGACTAGCGGGCCATACGAGCAGTACTTC
V: TRBV7-9; J: TRBJ2-5; D: TRBD1; size: -; CDR3: CASSSFTGGEETQYF; DNA: TGTGCCAGCAGCTCTTTTACAGGGGGCGAAGAGACCCAGTACTTC
V: TRBV5-1; J: TRBJ2-7; D: -; size: -; CDR3: CASTMTVLSYEQYF; DNA: TGCGCCAGCACCATGACAGTGCTTTCCTACGAGCAGTACTTC
V: TRBV19; J: TRBJ2-4; D: TRBD2; size: -; CDR3: CASSILAGVVNIQYF; DNA: TGTGCCAGTAGTATTCTAGCGGGAGTGGTGAACATTCAGTACTTC
V: TRBV7-8; J: TRBJ2-7; D: -; size: -; CDR3: CASSQEGEQYF; DNA: TGTGCCAGCAGCCAAGAGGGCGAGCAGTACTTC
V: TRBV28; J: TRBJ2-1; D: -; size: -; CDR3: CASSTPHSGAEQFF; DNA: TGTGCCAGCAGTACACCACACTCAGGGGCTGAGCAGTTCTTC
V: TRBV27; J: TRBJ2-2; D: TRBD2; size: -; CDR3: CASSFWTSGIGELFF; DNA: TGTGCCAGCAGTTTTTGGACTAGCGGGATCGGGGAGCTGTTTTTT
V: TRBV7-9; J: TRBJ2-7; D: -; size: -; CDR3: CASSNTPYEQYF; DNA: TGTGCCAGCAGCAATACCCCCTACGAGCAGTACTTC
V: TRBV5-1; J: TRBJ1-2; D: -; size: few; CDR3: CASSSRSYYGYTF; DNA: TGCGCCAGCAGCTCCAGGTCATACTATGGCTACACCTTC
V: TRBV6-5; J: TRBJ2-7; D: -; size: -; CDR3: CATKSGTLFYEQYF; DNA: TGTGCCACAAAATCCGGGACGCTCTTCTACGAGCAGTACTTC
V: TRBV24-1; J: TRBJ1-2; D: TRBD1; size: -; CDR3: CATSNGQGYYGYTF; DNA: TGTGCCACCAGCAATGGACAGGGGTACTATGGCTACACCTTC
V: TRBV15; J: TRBJ1-1; D: -; size: -; CDR3: CATSRVYGRGMVTEAFF; DNA: TGTGCCACCAGCAGAGTCTATGGGAGGGGGATGGTCACTGAAGCTTTCTTT
V: TRBV6-5; J: TRBJ1-4; D: -; size: -; CDR3: CASRGGQIINEKLFF; DNA: TGTGCCAGCAGGGGCGGACAGATTATAAATGAAAAACTGTTTTTT
V: TRBV5-1; J: TRBJ2-3; D: TRBD1; size: once; CDR3: CASSLGTGTSTDTQYF; DNA: TGCGCCAGCAGCTTGGGGACAGGGACGAGCACAGATACGCAGTATTTT
V: TRBV10-3; J: TRBJ1-5; D: -; size: -; CDR3: CATADNQGGGGNQPQHF; DNA: TGTGCCACCGCGGACAACCAGGGAGGGGGTGGCAATCAGCCCCAGCATTTT
V: TRBV5-4; J: TRBJ2-2; D: -; size: -; CDR3: CASSSDGKAGELFF; DNA: TGTGCCAGCAGTTCGGACGGGAAGGCCGGGGAGCTGTTTTTT
V: TRBV7-9; J: TRBJ1-1; D: -; size: -; CDR3: CASSLDYRETAFF; DNA: TGTGCCAGCAGCTTAGACTACAGGGAGACGGCTTTCTTT
V: TRBV5-4; J: TRBJ2-7; D: TRBD2; size: -; CDR3: CASSEGGSSYEQYF; DNA: TGTGCCAGCAGCGAGGGAGGGAGCTCCTACGAGCAGTACTTC
V: TRBV6-2/TRBV6-3; J: TRBJ2-5; D: -; size: -; CDR3: CASSYRASGWETQYF; DNA: TGTGCCAGCAGTTATAGGGCCAGCGGGTGGGAGACCCAGTACTTC
V: TRBV5-1; J: TRBJ1-6; D: -; size: -; CDR3: CASSLGSSPLHF; DNA: TGCGCCAGCAGCTTGGGCTCCTCACCCCTCCACTTT
V: TRBV11-2; J: TRBJ1-1; D: -; size: -; CDR3: CASSLGAGTEAFF; DNA: TGTGCCAGCAGCTTAGGCGCTGGGACTGAAGCTTTCTTT
V: TRBV5-1; J: TRBJ1-3; D: -; size: -; CDR3: CASSLAMSDGYSGNTIYF; DNA: TGCGCCAGCAGCTTGGCTATGTCAGACGGCTACTCTGGAAACACCATATATTTT
V: TRBV27; J: TRBJ2-7; D: -; size: -; CDR3: CASSGGESSYEQYF; DNA: TGTGCCAGCTCAGGGGGGGAAAGCTCCTACGAGCAGTACTTC
V: TRBV29-1; J: TRBJ1-1; D: -; size: few; CDR3: CSVVPGWNTEAFF; DNA: TGCAGCGTTGTACCAGGATGGAACACTGAAGCTTTCTTT
V: TRBV30; J: TRBJ2-6; D: -; size: -; CDR3: CAWGTAGANVLTF; DNA: TGTGCCTGGGGTACTGCTGGGGCCAACGTCCTGACTTTC
V: TRBV18; J: TRBJ2-7; D: TRBD2; size: -; CDR3: CASSPVAGGGSYEQYF; DNA: TGTGCCAGCTCACCAGTGGCGGGAGGGGGGTCCTACGAGCAGTACTTC
V: TRBV9; J: TRBJ1-6; D: -; size: -; CDR3: CASSQELRTDYNSPLHF; DNA: TGTGCCAGCAGCCAAGAGCTTCGGACAGATTATAATTCACCCCTCCACTTT
V: TRBV5-1; J: TRBJ2-1; D: TRBD1; size: -; CDR3: CASSPESTGGDAFF; DNA: TGCGCCAGCAGCCCGGAATCAACAGGGGGCGACGCGTTCTTC
V: TRBV10-3; J: TRBJ1-1; D: TRBD1; size: -; CDR3: CAISVTGTNTEAFF; DNA: TGTGCCATCAGTGTGACAGGGACAAACACTGAAGCTTTCTTT
V: TRBV19; J: TRBJ1-3; D: -; size: few; CDR3: CASSTTTLISGNTIYF; DNA: TGTGCCAGTAGTACGACCACTCTCATCTCTGGAAACACCATATATTTT
V: TRBV4-3; J: TRBJ2-7; D: TRBD2; size: -; CDR3: CASSQAPPLAGEGEQYF; DNA: TGCGCCAGCAGCCAAGCCCCTCCTCTAGCGGGAGAGGGAGAGCAGTACTTC
V: TRBV7-9; J: TRBJ2-7; D: TRBD1; size: many; CDR3: CASSGETGYSYEQYF; DNA: TGTGCCAGCAGTGGAGAGACAGGGTATTCCTACGAGCAGTACTTC
V: TRBV30; J: TRBJ2-7; D: TRBD2; size: -; CDR3: CAWRTSGAYEQYF; DNA: TGTGCCTGGAGGACTAGCGGGGCCTACGAGCAGTACTTC
V: TRBV6-5; J: TRBJ1-1; D: TRBD1; size: -; CDR3: CASSYSGTGGKEAFF; DNA: TGTGCCAGCAGTTACTCAGGGACAGGGGGCAAGGAAGCTTTCTTT
V: TRBV4-1; J: TRBJ2-7; D: TRBD2; size: -; CDR3: CASSQERTRLYEQYF; DNA: TGCGCCAGCAGCCAAGAGCGGACTAGACTCTACGAGCAGTACTTC
V: TRBV19; J: TRBJ2-7; D: -; size: -; CDR3: CASSIHPGEQYF; DNA: TGTGCCAGTAGTATTCATCCAGGGGAGCAGTACTTC
V: TRBV6-2/TRBV6-3; J: TRBJ1-1; D: -; size: -; CDR3: CASSYQADTEAFF; DNA: TGTGCCAGCAGTTACCAGGCAGACACTGAAGCTTTCTTT
V: TRBV27; J: TRBJ2-6; D: -; size: once; CDR3: CASSLSVMGANVLTF; DNA: TGTGCCAGCAGTTTATCCGTTATGGGGGCCAACGTCCTGACTTTC
V: TRBV6-2/TRBV6-3; J: TRBJ2-5; D: -; size: once; CDR3: CASSYRLGRQQETQYF; DNA: TGTGCCAGCAGTTACAGGCTAGGACGCCAACAAGAGACCCAGTACTTC